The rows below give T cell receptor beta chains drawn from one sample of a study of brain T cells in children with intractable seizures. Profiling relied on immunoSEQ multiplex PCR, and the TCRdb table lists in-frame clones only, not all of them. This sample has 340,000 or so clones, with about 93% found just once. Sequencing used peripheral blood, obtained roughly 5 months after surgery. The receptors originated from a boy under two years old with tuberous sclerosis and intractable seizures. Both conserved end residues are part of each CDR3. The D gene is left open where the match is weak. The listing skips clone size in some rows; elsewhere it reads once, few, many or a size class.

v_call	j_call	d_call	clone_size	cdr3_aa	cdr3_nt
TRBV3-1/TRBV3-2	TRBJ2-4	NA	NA	CASSQRRERVTRGKNIQYF	TGTGCCAGCAGCCAAAGGCGGGAGAGAGTGACGAGGGGGAAAAACATTCAGTACTTC
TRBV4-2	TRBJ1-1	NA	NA	CASSQARETEAFF	TGTGCCAGCAGCCAGGCCAGGGAGACTGAAGCTTTCTTT
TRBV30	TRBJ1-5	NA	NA	CAWSVQGRQPQHF	TGTGCCTGGAGTGTACAGGGTCGTCAGCCCCAGCATTTT
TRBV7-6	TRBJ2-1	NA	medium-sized	CASSLMYEQFF	TGTGCCAGCAGCTTAATGTATGAGCAGTTCTTC
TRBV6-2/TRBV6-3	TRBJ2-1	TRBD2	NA	CASSLDSGSSYNEQFF	TGTGCCAGCAGTCTCGATAGCGGGAGCTCCTACAATGAGCAGTTCTTC
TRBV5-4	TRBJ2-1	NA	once	CASSLGSPRNNEQFF	TGTGCCAGCAGCTTGGGTAGCCCAAGGAACAATGAGCAGTTCTTC
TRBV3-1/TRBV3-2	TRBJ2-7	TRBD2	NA	CASSWGGDEQYF	TGTGCCAGCAGTTGGGGGGGGGACGAGCAGTACTTC
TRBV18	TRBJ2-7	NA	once	CASSASGIGSYEQYF	TGTGCCAGCTCAGCCAGTGGGATCGGCTCCTACGAGCAGTACTTC
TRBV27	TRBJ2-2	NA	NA	CASSPAAWLTGELFF	TGTGCCAGCAGTCCCGCGGCATGGCTTACCGGGGAGCTGTTTTTT
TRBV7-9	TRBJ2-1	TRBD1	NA	CASSLANGLWTGVDEQFF	TGTGCCAGCAGCTTAGCTAATGGGCTCTGGACAGGGGTGGATGAGCAGTTCTTC
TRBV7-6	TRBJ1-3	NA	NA	CASSPNLLGGNTIYF	TGTGCCAGCAGCCCGAACCTCCTCGGGGGAAACACCATATATTTT
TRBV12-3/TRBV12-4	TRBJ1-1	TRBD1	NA	CASSQTGGTEAFF	TGTGCCAGCAGTCAGACAGGGGGCACTGAAGCTTTCTTT
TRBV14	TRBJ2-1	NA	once	CASSTGYEQFF	TGTGCCAGCAGCACCGGGTATGAGCAGTTCTTC
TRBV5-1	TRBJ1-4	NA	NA	CASSVGSPRGEKLFF	TGCGCCAGCAGCGTTGGCAGCCCTAGGGGTGAAAAACTGTTTTTT
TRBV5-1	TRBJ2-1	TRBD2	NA	CASSWTSRDNEQFF	TGCGCCAGCAGCTGGACTAGTCGGGACAATGAGCAGTTCTTC
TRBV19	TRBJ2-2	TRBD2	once	CASSISGGVNTGELFF	TGTGCCAGTAGTATTAGCGGGGGGGTGAACACCGGGGAGCTGTTTTTT